A single sample is the source of the 15 T cell receptor beta chains below, sequenced in a study of T cells after yellow fever vaccination. Each CDR3 protein gets one entry after TCRdb re-called the 5' RACE reads with MiXCR. Among just under 600,000 distinct CDR3 sequences listed, less than 15% were seen once. This sample comprised PBMCs, obtained on the day of the yellow fever booster vaccination. The receptors come from a man aged 30 to 39 who received the YFV17D yellow fever vaccine.

The chain uses TRBV20-1 and TRBJ1-5; perhaps TRBD1 as D (5 bases). With 3 bases removed from V and 7 bases from J, the gap between germline ends came to 10 bases. There are 12 residues in the CDR3. Germline V CDR1 and CDR2: DFQATT, SNEGSKA (reference sequence). The DNA for the CDR3 is TGCAGTGCTAGCCAGGGAGTCCAGCCCCAGCATTTT. It is translated as CSASQGVQPQHF.

This clonotype was seen a few times. The CDR3 ends on some other residue instead of the conserved phenylalanine or tryptophan, so this is likely a read error. It is unclear where the CDR3 begins or ends on the DNA, so no DNA is shown, and the CDR3 is as TCRdb lists it. The chain combines TRBV5-4 with TRBJ1-4. The germline CDR1 and CDR2 sequences are SGHNT and YYREEE (reference sequence). The CDR3 spans 8 residues, counting both ends. The CDR3 sequence: CASSLTVA.

In this sample, this clonotype turned up a few times. This chain connects TRBV12-3 or TRBV12-4 to TRBJ2-2; D could derive from TRBD1 or TRBD2 (6 bases each). The CDR3 spans 15 residues. The ends were cut back, 8 bases at V and 5 bases at J, with 18 bases in the middle. The CDR3 protein is CASGSGGARTGELFF. In DNA form, the CDR3 reads TGTGCCAGCGGATCCGGGGGCGCGCGGACCGGGGAGCTGTTTTTT.

V is TRBV24-1 and J is TRBJ2-1; the match to TRBD2 covers 13 bases. Germline V gives CDR1 KGHDR, CDR2 SFDVKD. After removal of 3 bases from V and 9 bases from J, the junction contained 10 bases not matched to a gene. The CDR3 sequence is 17 residues long. The CDR3 here is CATSDQSGLAGSGEQFF. Here the CDR3 DNA reads TGTGCCACCAGTGATCAATCGGGACTAGCGGGATCTGGTGAGCAGTTCTTC.

The chain joins TRBV28 to TRBJ2-3, with TRBD1 identical over 8 bases. V lost 8 bases and J lost 0; bases outside the gene matches: 4. Per germline, CDR1 MDHEN and CDR2 SYDVKM. This CDR3 contains 14 residues. The CDR3 spells CASVQGESTDTQYF. Written as DNA, the CDR3 is TGTGCCAGCGTACAGGGGGAGAGCACAGATACGCAGTATTTT.

A few counts support this clonotype. The V and J genes are TRBV6-2 or TRBV6-3 and TRBJ2-3, with D possibly TRBD1 on 6 matching bases. The length of the CDR3 is 11 residues. Germline CDR1 and CDR2: MNHEY and SVGEGT. The germline V and J ends were trimmed by 2 bases and 11 bases, with 8 bases remaining between them. The CDR3: CASSYTTGQYF. The CDR3 region has the DNA TGTGCCAGCAGTTACACGACAGGGCAGTATTTT.

The chain uses TRBV20-1 and TRBJ2-1; D is unclear. Germline V gene data show CDR1 as DFQATT and CDR2 as SNEGSKA (reference sequence). The CDR3 is made up of 18 amino acids. The V end lost 1 base, the J end lost 7 bases, and 26 bases lay between the germline ends. This CDR3 is CSARGQFLLGPIRNEQFF. The CDR3 DNA reads TGCAGTGCTAGAGGCCAATTCCTGCTAGGGCCTATAAGAAATGAGCAGTTCTTC.

The chain recombines TRBV4-3 with TRBJ2-7; D is perhaps TRBD1 or TRBD2 (5 bases each). Germline V gives CDR1 LGHNA, CDR2 YSLEER. This CDR3 is 18 amino acids long. V was cut by 0 bases and J by 0 bases, with 18 bases left in between. CDR3 sequence (DNA): TGCGCCAGCAGCCAAGATATCTGGCCCTGGGACGGCTCCTACGAGCAGTACTTC. Encoded protein: CASSQDIWPWDGSYEQYF.

The sample holds a few counts of this clonotype. The V gene is TRBV9, the J gene TRBJ2-7; D unclear. Per germline, CDR1 SGDLS and CDR2 YYNGEE. The CDR3 loop spans 15 amino acids. V was pared by 0 bases and J by 3 bases, with 13 bases between. This CDR3 reads CASSVDPSPDYEQYF. The CDR3 nucleotides read TGTGCCAGCAGCGTAGACCCAAGCCCAGACTACGAGCAGTACTTC.

The chain combines TRBV25-1 with TRBJ1-3, with D hard to call. This CDR3 has 14 amino acids. The germline V gene encodes CDR1 MGHDK and CDR2 SYGVNS. Trimming removed 7 bases at V and 9 bases at J, with 19 bases between. The CDR3 loop reads CASIVVQAESTIYF. In DNA, the CDR3 is TGTGCCAGCATAGTAGTCCAGGCCGAAAGCACCATATATTTT.

This clonotype was seen at least ten times. This chain uses TRBV29-1 with TRBJ2-4; a weak D match, TRBD1 (6 bases). With 7 bases removed from V and 8 bases from J, the gap between germline ends came to 15 bases. The germline gives CDR1 SQVTM, CDR2 ANQGSEA. This CDR3 spans 12 amino acids. The CDR3 loop reads CSAGGEGDIQYF. The CDR3 DNA follows: TGCAGCGCTGGAGGAGAGGGGGACATTCAGTACTTC.

There are a few counts of this clonotype. The junction shows a germline mismatch at one end, possibly a read error. The chain links TRBV29-1 to TRBJ2-7, with D uncertain. Germline values: CDR1 SQVTM, CDR2 ANQGSEA. CDR3 length: 13 amino acids. The CDR3 region is CSVGVGSSYKQYF. The DNA of the CDR3 is TGCAGCGTTGGGGTAGGGTCTTCCTACAAGCAGTACTTC.

This chain joins TRBV20-1 and TRBJ2-1; 13 bases are a match to TRBD2. The CDR3 has 15 residues. Germline assignment: CDR1 DFQATT and CDR2 SNEGSKA (reference sequence). V shed 5 bases, J shed 9 bases, and the junction held 10 bases outside the gene matches. CDR3 DNA: TGCAGTGCTGGGGTTACTAGCGGGAGGGCCGTTGAGCAGTTCTTC. Translation gives CSAGVTSGRAVEQFF.

Concerning this clonotype: Since a much larger clone is just one base distant, this may be a read error. The chain links TRBV10-2 to TRBJ2-1; D ambiguous. V was shortened by 6 bases and J by 6 bases, with 6 bases between the two germline ends. The CDR3 is 11 residues long. Germline lookup yields CDR1 WSHSY and CDR2 SAAADI. The chain's CDR3 is CASSVLNEQFF. CDR3 in DNA: TGCGCCAGCAGCGTCCTCAATGAGCAGTTCTTC.

The rearrangement uses TRBV11-2 and TRBJ2-5; tentative D call: TRBD2 (6 bases). Between the trimmed V and J ends, which lost 4 bases and 1 base, there was a span of 13 bases. CDR1 and CDR2 (germline): SGHAT, FQNNGV. CDR3 size: 15 residues. The CDR3 loop is CASSWGRGSQETQYF. DNA for the CDR3: TGTGCCAGCAGCTGGGGACGGGGGAGCCAAGAGACCCAGTACTTC.